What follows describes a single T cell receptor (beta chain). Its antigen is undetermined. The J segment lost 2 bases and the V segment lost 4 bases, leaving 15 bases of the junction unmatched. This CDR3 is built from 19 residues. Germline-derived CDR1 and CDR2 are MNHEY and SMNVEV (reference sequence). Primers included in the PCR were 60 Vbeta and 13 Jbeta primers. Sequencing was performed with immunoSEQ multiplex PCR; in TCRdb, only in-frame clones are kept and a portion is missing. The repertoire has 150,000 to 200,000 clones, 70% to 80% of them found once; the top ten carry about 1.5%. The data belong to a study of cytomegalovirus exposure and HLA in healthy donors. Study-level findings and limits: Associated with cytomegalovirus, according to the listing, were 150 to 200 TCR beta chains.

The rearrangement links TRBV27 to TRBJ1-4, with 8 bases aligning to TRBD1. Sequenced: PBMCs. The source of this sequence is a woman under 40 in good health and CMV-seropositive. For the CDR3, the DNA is TGTGCCAGCAGTTCCGAGGGACGACAGGGGCGGATCACTAATGAAAAACTGTTTTTT. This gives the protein CASSSEGRQGRITNEKLFF.